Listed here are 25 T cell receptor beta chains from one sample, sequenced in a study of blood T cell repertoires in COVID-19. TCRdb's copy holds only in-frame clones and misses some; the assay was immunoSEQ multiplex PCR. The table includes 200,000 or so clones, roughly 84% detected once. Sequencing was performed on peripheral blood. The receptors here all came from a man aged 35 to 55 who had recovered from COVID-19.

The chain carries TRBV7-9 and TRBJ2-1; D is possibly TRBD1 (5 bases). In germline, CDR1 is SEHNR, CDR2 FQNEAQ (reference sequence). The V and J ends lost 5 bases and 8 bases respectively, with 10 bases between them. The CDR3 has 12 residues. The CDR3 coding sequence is TGTGCCAGCAGCCCAGACAGCGATGAGCAGTTCTTC. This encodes CASSPDSDEQFF.

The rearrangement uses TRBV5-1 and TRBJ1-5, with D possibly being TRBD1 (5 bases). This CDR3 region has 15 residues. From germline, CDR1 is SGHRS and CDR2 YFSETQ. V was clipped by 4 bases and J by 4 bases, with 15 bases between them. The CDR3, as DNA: TGCGCCAGCAGCCAGGGACCTGGAGGGAATCAGCCCCAGCATTTT. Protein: CASSQGPGGNQPQHF.

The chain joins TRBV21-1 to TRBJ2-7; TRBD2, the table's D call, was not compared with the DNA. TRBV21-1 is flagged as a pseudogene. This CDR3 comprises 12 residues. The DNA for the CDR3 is TGTGCCAGCACCCAAAGGAGGGGAGAGCAGTACTTC. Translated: CASTQRRGEQYF.

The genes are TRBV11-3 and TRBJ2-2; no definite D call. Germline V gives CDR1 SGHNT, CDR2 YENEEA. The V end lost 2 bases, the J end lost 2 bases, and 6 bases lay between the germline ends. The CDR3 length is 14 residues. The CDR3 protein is CASSLNLNTGELFF. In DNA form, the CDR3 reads TGTGCCAGCAGCTTAAACCTAAACACCGGGGAGCTGTTTTTT.

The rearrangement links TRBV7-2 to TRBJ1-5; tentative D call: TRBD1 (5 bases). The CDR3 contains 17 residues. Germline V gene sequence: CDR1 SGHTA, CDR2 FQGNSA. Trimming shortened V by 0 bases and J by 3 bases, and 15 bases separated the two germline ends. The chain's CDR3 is CASSLATGGWVNQPQHF. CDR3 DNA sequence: TGTGCCAGCAGCTTAGCGACGGGGGGGTGGGTCAATCAGCCCCAGCATTTT.

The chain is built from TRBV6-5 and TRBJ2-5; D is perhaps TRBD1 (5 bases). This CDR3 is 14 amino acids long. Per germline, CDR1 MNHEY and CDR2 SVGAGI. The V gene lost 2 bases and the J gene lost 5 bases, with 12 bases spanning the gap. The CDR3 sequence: CASSYGQGGETQYF. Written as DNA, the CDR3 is TGTGCCAGCAGTTACGGCCAGGGTGGGGAGACCCAGTACTTC.

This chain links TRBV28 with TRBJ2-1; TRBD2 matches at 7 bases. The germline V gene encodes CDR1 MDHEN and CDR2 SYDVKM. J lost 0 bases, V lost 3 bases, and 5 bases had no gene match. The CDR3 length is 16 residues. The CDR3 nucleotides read TGTGCCAGCAGTTTTGCGGGAGAGAGCTCCTACAATGAGCAGTTCTTC. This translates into CASSFAGESSYNEQFF.

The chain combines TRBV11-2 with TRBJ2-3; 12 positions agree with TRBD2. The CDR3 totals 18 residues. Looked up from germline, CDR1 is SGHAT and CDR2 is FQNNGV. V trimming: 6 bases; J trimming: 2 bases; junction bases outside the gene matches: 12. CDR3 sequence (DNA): TGTGCCAGCAGACCTACTAGCGGGAGGTCCCGATACACAGATACGCAGTATTTT. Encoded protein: CASRPTSGRSRYTDTQYF. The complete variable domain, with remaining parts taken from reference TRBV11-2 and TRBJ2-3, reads EAGVAQSPRYKIIEKRQSVAFWCNPISGHATLYWYQQILGQGPKLLIQFQNNGVVDDSQLPKDRFSAERLKGVDSTLKIQPAKLEDSAVYLCASRPTSGRSRYTDTQYFGPGTRLTVL.

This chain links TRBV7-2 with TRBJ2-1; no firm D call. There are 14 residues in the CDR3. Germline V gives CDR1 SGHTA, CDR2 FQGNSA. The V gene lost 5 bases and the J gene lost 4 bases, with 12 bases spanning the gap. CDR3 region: CASSRRVQYNEQFF. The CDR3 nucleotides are TGTGCCAGCAGCCGCCGGGTCCAATACAATGAGCAGTTCTTC.

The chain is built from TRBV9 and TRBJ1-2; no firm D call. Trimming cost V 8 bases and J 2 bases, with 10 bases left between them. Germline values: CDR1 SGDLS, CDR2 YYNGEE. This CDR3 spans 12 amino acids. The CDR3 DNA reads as TGTGCCAGTGCTAGGCAGAACTATGGCTACACCTTC. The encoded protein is CASARQNYGYTF.

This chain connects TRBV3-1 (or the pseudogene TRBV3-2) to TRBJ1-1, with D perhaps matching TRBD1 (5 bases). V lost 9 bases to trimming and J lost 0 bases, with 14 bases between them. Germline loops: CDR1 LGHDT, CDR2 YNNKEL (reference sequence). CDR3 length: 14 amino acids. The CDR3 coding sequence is TGTGCCAGGGCCGCGGGGGGGGTGAACACTGAAGCTTTCTTT. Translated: CARAAGGVNTEAFF.

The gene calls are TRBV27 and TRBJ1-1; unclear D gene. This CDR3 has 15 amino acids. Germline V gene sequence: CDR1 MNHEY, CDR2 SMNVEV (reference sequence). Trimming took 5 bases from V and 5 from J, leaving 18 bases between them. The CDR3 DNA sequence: TGTGCCAGCAGTCCCTTTGAAGCGGGAGGGACTGAAGCTTTCTTT. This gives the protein CASSPFEAGGTEAFF.

This CDR3 reads CSARRTTEAFF. Written as DNA, the CDR3 is TGCAGTGCTAGAAGGACAACTGAAGCTTTCTTT. This chain joins TRBV20-1 and TRBJ1-1; the D gene is possibly TRBD1 (5 bases). Trimming took off 2 bases at V and 5 bases at J, with 6 bases between the two ends. Germline V gene sequence: CDR1 DFQATT, CDR2 SNEGSKA (reference sequence). This CDR3 region has 11 residues.

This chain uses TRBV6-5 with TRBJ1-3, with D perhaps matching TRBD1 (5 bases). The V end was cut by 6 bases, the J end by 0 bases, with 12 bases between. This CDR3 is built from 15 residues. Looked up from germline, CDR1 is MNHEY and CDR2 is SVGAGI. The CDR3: CASSGQGVSGNTIYF. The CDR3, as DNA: TGTGCCAGCAGCGGCCAGGGCGTCTCTGGAAACACCATATATTTT.

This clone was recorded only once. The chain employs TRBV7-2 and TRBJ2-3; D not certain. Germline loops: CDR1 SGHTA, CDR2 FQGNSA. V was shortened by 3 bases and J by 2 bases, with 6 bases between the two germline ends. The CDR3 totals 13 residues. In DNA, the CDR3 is TGTGCCAGCAGCTTGGTACTCACAGATACGCAGTATTTT. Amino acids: CASSLVLTDTQYF.

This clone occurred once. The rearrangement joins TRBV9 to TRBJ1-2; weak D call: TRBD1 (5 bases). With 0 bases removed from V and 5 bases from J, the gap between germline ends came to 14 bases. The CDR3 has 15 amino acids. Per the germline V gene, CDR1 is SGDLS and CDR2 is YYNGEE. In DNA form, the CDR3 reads TGTGCCAGCAGCGTAGACCCACAGGCCGGGTATGGCTACACCTTC. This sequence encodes CASSVDPQAGYGYTF.

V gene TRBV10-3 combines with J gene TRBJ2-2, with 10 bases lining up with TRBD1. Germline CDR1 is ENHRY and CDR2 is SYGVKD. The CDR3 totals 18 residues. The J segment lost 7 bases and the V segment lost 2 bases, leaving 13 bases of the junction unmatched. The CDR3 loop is CAISEPMHGQGGYGELFF. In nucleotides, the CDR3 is TGTGCCATCAGTGAGCCCATGCACGGACAGGGGGGATACGGGGAGCTGTTTTTT.

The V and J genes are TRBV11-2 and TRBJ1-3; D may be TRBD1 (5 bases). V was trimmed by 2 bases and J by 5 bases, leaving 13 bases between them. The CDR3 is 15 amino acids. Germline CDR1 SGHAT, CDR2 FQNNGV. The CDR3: CASSLWGDVRNTIYF. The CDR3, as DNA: TGTGCCAGCAGCTTATGGGGGGATGTTAGAAACACCATATATTTT.

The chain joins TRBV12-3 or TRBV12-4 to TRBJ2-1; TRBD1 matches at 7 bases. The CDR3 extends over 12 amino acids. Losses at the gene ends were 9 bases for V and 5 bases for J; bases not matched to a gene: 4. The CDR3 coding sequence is TGTGCCAGAAGGGACAGACACAATGAGCAGTTCTTC. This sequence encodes CARRDRHNEQFF.

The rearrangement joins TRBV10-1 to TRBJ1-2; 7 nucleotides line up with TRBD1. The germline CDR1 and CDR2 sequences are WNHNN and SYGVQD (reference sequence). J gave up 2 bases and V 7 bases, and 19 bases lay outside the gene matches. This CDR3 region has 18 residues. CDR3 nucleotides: TGCGCCAGCAAGAATAAGGACAGGAATCTTACCAGGAACTATGGCTACACCTTC. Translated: CASKNKDRNLTRNYGYTF.

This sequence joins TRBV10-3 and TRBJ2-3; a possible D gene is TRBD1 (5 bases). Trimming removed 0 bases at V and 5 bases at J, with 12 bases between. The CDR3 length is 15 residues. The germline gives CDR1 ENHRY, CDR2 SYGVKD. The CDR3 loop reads CAISESAAQGDTQYF. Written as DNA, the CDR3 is TGTGCCATCAGTGAGTCGGCAGCCCAGGGAGATACGCAGTATTTT.

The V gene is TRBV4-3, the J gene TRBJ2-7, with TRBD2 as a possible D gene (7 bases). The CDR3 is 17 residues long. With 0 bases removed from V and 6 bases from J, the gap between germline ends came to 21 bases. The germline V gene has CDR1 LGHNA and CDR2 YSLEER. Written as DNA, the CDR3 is TGCGCCAGCAGCCAAGATCAGGCGGGGGCGGCAATTTCCGAGCAGTACTTC. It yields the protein CASSQDQAGAAISEQYF.

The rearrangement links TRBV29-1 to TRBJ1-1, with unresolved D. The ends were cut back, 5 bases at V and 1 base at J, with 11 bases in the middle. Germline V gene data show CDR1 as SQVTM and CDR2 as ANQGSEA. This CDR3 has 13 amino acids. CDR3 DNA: TGCAGCGTTCGTCACACCGAGAACACTGAAGCTTTCTTT. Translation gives CSVRHTENTEAFF.

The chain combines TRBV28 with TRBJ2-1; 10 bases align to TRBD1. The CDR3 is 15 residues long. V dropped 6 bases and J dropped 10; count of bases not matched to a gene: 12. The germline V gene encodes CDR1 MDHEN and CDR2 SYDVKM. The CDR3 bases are TGTGCCAGCAGGAAGAGAGGACAGGGGGTTTGGGAGCAGTTCTTC. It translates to CASRKRGQGVWEQFF.

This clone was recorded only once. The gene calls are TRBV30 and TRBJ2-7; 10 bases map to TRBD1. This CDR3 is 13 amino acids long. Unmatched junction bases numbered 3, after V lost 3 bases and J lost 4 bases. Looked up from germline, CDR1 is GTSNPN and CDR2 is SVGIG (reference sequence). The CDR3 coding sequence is TGTGCCTGGAGGGGACAGGGGAGGTACGAGCAGTACTTC. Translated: CAWRGQGRYEQYF.